These 3 T cell receptor beta chains were sequenced from one sample in a study of T cells in localized non-small cell lung cancer. Clones were sequenced by immunoSEQ multiplex PCR, and TCRdb holds only the in-frame ones, with some missing. The repertoire holds tens of thousands of clones, with 80% to 90% as singletons. Material: peripheral blood, obtained before any cancer treatment. These receptors all come from a male donor at least 60 years old with stage III squamous cell lung carcinoma.

The chain joins TRBV19 to TRBJ2-3, with a tentative D call TRBD2 (7 bases). With 5 bases removed from V and 1 base from J, the gap between germline ends came to 10 bases. The CDR3 is 14 amino acids. In germline, CDR1 is LNHDA, CDR2 SQIVND (reference sequence). The DNA for the CDR3 is TGTGCCAGTAGTTCGGGGGGCGGCACAGATACGCAGTATTTT. Protein: CASSSGGGTDTQYF.

This clone was recorded only once. The genes are TRBV4-3 and TRBJ1-2; D is undetermined. Trimming stripped 0 bases from V and 7 bases from J, with 12 bases between. This CDR3 has 14 amino acids. Germline V gives CDR1 LGHNA, CDR2 YSLEER. The CDR3 loop is CASSQDRAVGGYTF. The DNA for the CDR3 is TGCGCCAGCAGCCAAGATAGAGCGGTGGGTGGCTACACCTTC.

This chain uses TRBV2 with TRBJ2-1; no definite D call. V lost 6 bases, J lost 3 bases, and 6 bases lay in between. The CDR3 runs 12 residues. Germline V CDR1 and CDR2: SNHLY, FYNNEI. The CDR3 reads CASRNDYNEQFF. The CDR3 DNA reads as TGTGCCAGCAGAAATGACTACAATGAGCAGTTCTTC.